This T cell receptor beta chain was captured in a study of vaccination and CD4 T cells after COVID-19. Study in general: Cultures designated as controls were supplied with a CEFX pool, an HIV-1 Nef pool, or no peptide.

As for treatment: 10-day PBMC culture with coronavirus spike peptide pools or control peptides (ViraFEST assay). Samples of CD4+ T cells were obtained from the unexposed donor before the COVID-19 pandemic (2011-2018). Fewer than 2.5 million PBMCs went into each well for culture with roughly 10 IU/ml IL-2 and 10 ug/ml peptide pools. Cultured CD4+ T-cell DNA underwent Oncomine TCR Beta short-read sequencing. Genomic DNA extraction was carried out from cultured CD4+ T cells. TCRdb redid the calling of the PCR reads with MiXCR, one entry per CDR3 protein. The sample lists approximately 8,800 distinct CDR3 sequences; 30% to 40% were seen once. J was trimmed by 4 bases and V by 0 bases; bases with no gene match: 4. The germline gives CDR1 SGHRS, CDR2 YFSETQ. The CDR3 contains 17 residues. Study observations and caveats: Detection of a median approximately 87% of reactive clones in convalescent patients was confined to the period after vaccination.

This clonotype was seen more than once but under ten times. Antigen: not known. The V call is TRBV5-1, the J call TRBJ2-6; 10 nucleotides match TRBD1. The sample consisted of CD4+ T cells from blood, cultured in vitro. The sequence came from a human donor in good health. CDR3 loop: CASSLVGQGTGANVLTF. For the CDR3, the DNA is TGCGCCAGCAGCTTGGTGGGACAGGGGACCGGGGCCAACGTCCTGACTTTC.